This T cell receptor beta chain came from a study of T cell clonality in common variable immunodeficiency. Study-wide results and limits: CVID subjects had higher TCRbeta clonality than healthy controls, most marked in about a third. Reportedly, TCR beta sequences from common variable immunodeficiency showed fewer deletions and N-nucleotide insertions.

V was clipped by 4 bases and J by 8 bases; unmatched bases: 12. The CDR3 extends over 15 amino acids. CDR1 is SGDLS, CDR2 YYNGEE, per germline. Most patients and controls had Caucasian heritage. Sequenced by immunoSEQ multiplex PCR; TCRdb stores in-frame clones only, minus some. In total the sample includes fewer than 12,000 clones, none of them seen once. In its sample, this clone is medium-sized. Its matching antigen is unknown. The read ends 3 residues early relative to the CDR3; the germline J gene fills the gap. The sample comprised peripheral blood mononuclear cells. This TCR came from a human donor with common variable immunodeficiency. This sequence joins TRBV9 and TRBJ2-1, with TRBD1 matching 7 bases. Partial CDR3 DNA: TGTGCCAGCAGCCGCATTGTTGAGGGGGCGCATGAG. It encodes CASSRIVEGAHE. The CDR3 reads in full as CASSRIVEGAHEQFF. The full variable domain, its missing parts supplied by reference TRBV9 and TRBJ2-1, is DSGVTQTPKHLITATGQRVTLRCSPRSGDLSVYWYQQSLDQGLQFLIQYYNGEERAKGNILERFSAQQFPDLHSELNLSSLELGDSALYFCASSRIVEGAHEQFFGPGTRLTVL.